These 20 T cell receptor beta chains were all obtained from the same sample, sequenced in a study of metastatic and nonmetastatic thyroid tumors. Using MiXCR, TCRdb re-called clones from the PCR reads. In the table there are 45,000 or so clones, about 16% of which are singletons. Patients were all untreated before their thyroid surgery. The source material was blood. These receptors were taken from a female donor with papillary thyroid cancer or a benign thyroid nodule (not recorded which). Some clones in this sample may be carry-over from other donors' samples.

This clone showed up just a few times. This rearrangement joins TRBV24-1 to TRBJ1-1; no clear D gene. This CDR3 comprises 12 residues. Germline values: CDR1 KGHDR, CDR2 SFDVKD. The ends were cut back, 4 bases at V and 6 bases at J, with 8 bases in the middle. The CDR3 reads CATSDGLAEAFF. CDR3 sequence (DNA): TGTGCCACCAGTGACGGTTTGGCTGAAGCTTTCTTT.

The rearrangement uses TRBV11-3 and TRBJ2-3; D is perhaps TRBD2 (5 bases). V was trimmed by 5 bases and J by 3 bases, leaving 15 bases between them. CDR1 SGHNT and CDR2 YENEEA come from the germline V gene. This CDR3 is 15 amino acids long. CDR3 coding DNA: TGTGCCAGCAGCCCCCTGGGAGAGGGTACAGATACGCAGTATTTT. This gives the protein CASSPLGEGTDTQYF.

This clone was observed at least ten times. This chain joins TRBV18 and TRBJ2-5; TRBD2 agrees at 8 bases. Germline V gene data show CDR1 as KGHSH and CDR2 as LQKENI. CDR3 length equals 14 residues. Trimming at V came to 3 bases and at J to 4 bases, leaving 4 bases not matched to a gene. CDR3 coding DNA: TGTGCCAGCTCACCCGGACGGGGGGGAGAGACCCAGTACTTC. This sequence encodes CASSPGRGGETQYF.

This clone was counted ten times or more. The chain recombines TRBV15 with TRBJ2-1; 8 bases line up with TRBD2. Germline V lookup: CDR1 LNHNV, CDR2 YYDKDF (reference sequence). The ends lost 0 bases at V and 10 bases at J; junction bases unmatched: 8. This CDR3 is 15 amino acids long. CDR3 sequence reads: CATSRDPSGSVEQFF. The DNA of the CDR3 is TGTGCCACCAGCAGAGATCCGAGCGGGAGTGTGGAGCAGTTCTTC.

As to this clone: Possible read error: a much larger clone is one base away. This chain connects TRBV30 to TRBJ1-6; D possibly corresponds to TRBD1 (5 bases). CDR3 length: 13 residues. The V gene's germline CDR1 is GTSNPN and CDR2 SVGIG (reference sequence). The CDR3 region is CTWSLGENSPLHF. CDR3 in DNA: TGTACCTGGAGTTTAGGGGAAAATTCACCCCTCCACTTT.

The chain employs TRBV5-4 and TRBJ1-4, with TRBD1 identical over 9 bases. CDR3 size: 15 residues. CDR1 and CDR2 from the germline V gene are SGHNT and YYREEE (reference sequence). Losses at the gene ends were 4 bases for V and 0 bases for J; bases not matched to a gene: 1. In DNA, the CDR3 is TGTGCCAGCAGCAGGGACAGGGCAACTAATGAAAAACTGTTTTTT. Amino acids: CASSRDRATNEKLFF.

This chain connects TRBV27 to TRBJ1-5, with D uncertain. Per germline, CDR1 MNHEY and CDR2 SMNVEV (reference sequence). The CDR3 loop spans 13 amino acids. Between the trimmed V and J ends, which lost 5 bases and 7 bases, there was a span of 12 bases. The CDR3 coding sequence is TGTGCCAGCAGTCTAATTCGATGCCAGCCCCAGCATTTT. As protein: CASSLIRCQPQHF.

The sample holds a few counts of this clone. A much larger clone sits a single nucleotide away, making a read error possible. V usage is TRBV5-5 and J usage is TRBJ2-7; D gene uncertain. The CDR3 extends over 13 amino acids. The V end lost 1 base, the J end lost 3 bases, and 8 bases lay between the germline ends. Germline values: CDR1 SGHKS, CDR2 YYEKEE (reference sequence). CDR3 residues: CASSLYNRYEQYF. CDR3 bases: TGTGCCAGCAGCTTGTACAACCGCTACGAGCAGTACTTC.

This clone was seen a few times. A much larger clone sits a single nucleotide away, making a read error possible. This rearrangement joins TRBV11-2 to TRBJ2-1; D is perhaps TRBD1 (6 bases). With 5 bases removed from V and 0 bases from J, the gap between germline ends came to 14 bases. From germline, CDR1 is SGHAT and CDR2 FQNNGV. There are 16 residues in the CDR3. The CDR3 bases are TGTGCCAGCAGCCACAGGGCGTGCAGCTCCTACAATGAGCAGTTCTTC. Its protein product is CASSHRACSSYNEQFF.

The chain has TRBV6-1 and TRBJ2-7; no definite D call. V dropped 2 bases and J dropped 1 base, with 9 bases sitting between them. Germline values: CDR1 MNHNS, CDR2 SASEGT. The CDR3 is 14 amino acids. CDR3 protein: CASSETYQSYEQYF. The CDR3 DNA reads as TGTGCCAGCAGTGAAACCTACCAGTCCTACGAGCAGTACTTC.

At least ten counts were recorded for this clone. The chain is built from TRBV5-1 and TRBJ1-2, with D tentatively TRBD1 (5 bases). CDR1 is SGHRS, CDR2 YFSETQ, per germline. The CDR3 has 16 residues. The V end lost 0 bases, the J end lost 4 bases, and 16 bases lay between the germline ends. In DNA form, the CDR3 reads TGCGCCAGCAGCTTGGCCACCGGGACGGACATCTATGGCTACACCTTC. It yields the protein CASSLATGTDIYGYTF.

This clone came up many times. A much bigger clone sits one base away, suggesting this may be a read error. V usage is TRBV2 and J usage is TRBJ2-7; TRBD1 matches at 10 bases. The CDR3 runs to 13 residues. Germline V gives CDR1 SNHLY, CDR2 FYNNEI. In nucleotides, the CDR3 is TGTGCCAACAGTGGGGACAGGGGCTACGAGCAGTACTTC. Protein product: CANSGDRGYEQYF.

This sequence joins TRBV19 and TRBJ1-5; 7 bases fit TRBD1. There are 18 residues in the CDR3. V dropped 6 bases and J dropped 3; count of bases not matched to a gene: 17. Germline values: CDR1 LNHDA, CDR2 SQIVND (reference sequence). DNA of the CDR3: TGTGCCAGTAGAGAAAGGGGGGGGACAGTGGGTGACAATCAGCCCCAGCATTTT. It encodes CASRERGGTVGDNQPQHF.

V usage is TRBV9 and J usage is TRBJ1-1; D not resolved. Looked up from germline, CDR1 is SGDLS and CDR2 is YYNGEE. The CDR3 covers 13 residues. With 5 bases removed from V and 4 bases from J, the gap between germline ends came to 12 bases. The CDR3 DNA reads TGTGCCAGCAGTCGGGCGGGGATCACTGAAGCTTTCTTT. Translated, it gives CASSRAGITEAFF.

This clone was recorded many times. J is TRBJ2-5 and V is TRBV5-1; a possible D gene is TRBD1 (5 bases). V lost 4 bases and J 2 bases, leaving 18 bases between the germline ends. CDR1 is SGHRS and CDR2 is YFSETQ in the germline V gene. The CDR3 is 16 amino acids. The CDR3 bases are TGCGCCAGCAGCCCGGAAGGGTTCCAGGGACAAGAGACCCAGTACTTC. It codes for CASSPEGFQGQETQYF.

This clone was counted a few times. The chain uses TRBV12-3 or TRBV12-4 and TRBJ2-1; TRBD2 is a possible D gene (6 bases). Trimming stripped 2 bases from V and 5 bases from J, with 13 bases between. This CDR3 region has 15 residues. The CDR3 loop reads CASSLSGDFNNEQFF. In DNA form, the CDR3 reads TGTGCCAGCAGTTTAAGTGGGGACTTTAACAATGAGCAGTTCTTC.

This clone was seen ten or more times. V is TRBV6-6 and J is TRBJ2-3; TRBD2 might be the D (5 bases). V dropped 2 bases and J dropped 1 base, with 10 bases sitting between them. The CDR3 has 15 amino acids. Germline values: CDR1 MNHNY, CDR2 SVGAGI (reference sequence). The CDR3 protein is CASSYGGRRTDTQYF. Written as DNA, the CDR3 is TGTGCCAGCAGTTACGGAGGCCGACGCACAGATACGCAGTATTTT.

In this sample, this clone turned up a few times. The chain is built from TRBV20-1 and TRBJ2-7; 8 bases agree with TRBD2. V lost 6 bases and J lost 3; bases outside the gene matches: 7. The CDR3 loop spans 13 amino acids. CDR1 and CDR2 from the germline V gene are DFQATT and SNEGSKA (reference sequence). This CDR3 reads CSAERERSYEQYF. CDR3 DNA sequence: TGCAGTGCCGAGCGGGAGAGAAGCTACGAGCAGTACTTC.

This clone has just a few counts. The chain's CDR3 is CSAYPPDGGNQPQHF. In DNA form, the CDR3 reads TGCAGTGCCTACCCACCGGACGGGGGCAATCAGCCCCAGCATTTT. The chain couples TRBV20-1 to TRBJ1-5; no clear D gene. V was shortened by 6 bases and J by 2 bases, with 17 bases between the two germline ends. This CDR3 is built from 15 residues. Germline V gene data show CDR1 as DFQATT and CDR2 as SNEGSKA (reference sequence).

The genes are TRBV5-1 and TRBJ2-1; 16 bases are shared with TRBD2. The CDR3 runs 16 residues. Trimming at V came to 0 bases and at J to 14 bases, leaving 8 bases not matched to a gene. Germline V gives CDR1 SGHRS, CDR2 YFSETQ. The CDR3 DNA reads TGCGCCAGCAGCTTGGGGGGACTAGCGGGAGGGCCATATGAGTTCTTC. Protein: CASSLGGLAGGPYEFF.